The clone carrying this T cell receptor (beta chain) was detected only a few times. Its antigen remains unknown. The time point denotes: week 35, safety follow-up. Doses consisted of 300 ug of mutant IDH1 20-mer peptide each, paired with topical imiquimod. This entry belongs to a study of a mutant IDH1 vaccine in newly diagnosed glioma. This table comes from immunoSEQ multiplex PCR, and its TCRdb copy is limited to in-frame clones, with some not included. The data hold 29,000 or so clones, with roughly four fifths observed a single time. Looked up from germline, CDR1 is LGHNA and CDR2 is YSLEER. Trimming stripped 0 bases from V and 0 bases from J, with 11 bases between. This CDR3 comprises 16 residues.

The receptor was derived from a man aged 45 to 65 with glioma. The chain combines TRBV4-3 with TRBJ1-2; maybe TRBD1 (6 bases). This specimen was PBMCs, taken from a glioma patient whose treatment included an IDH1 peptide vaccine. The CDR3 loop is CASSQDFRGANYGYTF. The CDR3 DNA sequence: TGCGCCAGCAGCCAAGATTTCAGGGGAGCTAACTATGGCTACACCTTC.